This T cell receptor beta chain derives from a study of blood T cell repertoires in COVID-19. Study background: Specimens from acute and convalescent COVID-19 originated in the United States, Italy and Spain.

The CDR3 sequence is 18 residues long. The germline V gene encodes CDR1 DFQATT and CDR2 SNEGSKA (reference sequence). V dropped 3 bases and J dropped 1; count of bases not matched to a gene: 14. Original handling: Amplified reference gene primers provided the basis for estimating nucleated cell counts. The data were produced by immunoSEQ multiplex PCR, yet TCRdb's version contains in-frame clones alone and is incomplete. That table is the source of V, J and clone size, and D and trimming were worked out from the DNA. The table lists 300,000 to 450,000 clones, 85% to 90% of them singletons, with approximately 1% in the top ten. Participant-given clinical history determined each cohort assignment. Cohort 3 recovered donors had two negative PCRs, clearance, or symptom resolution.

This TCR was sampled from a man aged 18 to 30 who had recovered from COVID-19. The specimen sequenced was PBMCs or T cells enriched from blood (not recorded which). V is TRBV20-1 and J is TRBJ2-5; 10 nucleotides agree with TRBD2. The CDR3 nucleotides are TGCAGTGCTAGTGGAGCGGGGGGGCCTTGGGTCTTCCAAGAGACCCAGTACTTC. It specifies CSASGAGGPWVFQETQYF.